The T cell receptor (beta chain) described here comes from a study of beta chain features in type 1 diabetes. Investigators reverse transcribed all isolated RNA, so they sequenced expressed TCRB transcripts. Produced via immunoSEQ multiplex PCR; TCRdb's table is partial and in-frame only. Of around 250,000 clones listed, approximately 14% were seen once; the top ten hold roughly 0.02%. In germline, CDR1 is SEHNR, CDR2 FQNEAQ (reference sequence). J lost 7 bases, V lost 5 bases, and 12 bases had no gene match. The CDR3 loop spans 15 amino acids. Points from the study as a whole: All four CD4+ subsets from Type 1 diabetes patients carried moderately but significantly shorter TCRB CDR3s. Using cDNA template may skew counts toward highly expressing activated cells.

Notes on this clone: The target antigen is unknown.

The clonotype comes from a young man with type 1 diabetes. The sequenced sample consisted of naive CD4+ T cells from blood. This chain uses TRBV7-9 with TRBJ2-5; 8 nucleotides agree with TRBD1. This CDR3 reads CASSPRGQASGTQYF. The CDR3 DNA is TGTGCCAGCAGCCCTAGGGGACAGGCGTCAGGGACCCAGTACTTC. The variable domain in full, completed from reference TRBV7-9 and TRBJ2-5, reads DTGVSQNPRHKITKRGQNVTFRCDPISEHNRLYWYRQTLGQGPEFLTYFQNEAQLEKSRLLSDRFSAERPKGSFSTLEIQRTEQGDSAMYLCASSPRGQASGTQYFGPGTRLLVL.